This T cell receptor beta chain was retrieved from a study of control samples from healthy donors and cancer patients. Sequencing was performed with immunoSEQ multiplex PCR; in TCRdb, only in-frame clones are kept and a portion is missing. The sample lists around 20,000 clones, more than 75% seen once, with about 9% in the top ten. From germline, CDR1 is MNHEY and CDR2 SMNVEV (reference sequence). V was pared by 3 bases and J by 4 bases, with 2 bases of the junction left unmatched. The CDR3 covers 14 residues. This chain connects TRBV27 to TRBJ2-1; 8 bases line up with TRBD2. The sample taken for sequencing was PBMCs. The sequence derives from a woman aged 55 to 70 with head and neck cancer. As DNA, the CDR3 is TGTGCCAGCAGTTTCCAGCGGGAGTACAATGAGCAGTTCTTC. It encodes CASSFQREYNEQFF.